This T cell receptor beta chain was sequenced for a study of T cell changes during pregnancy in multiple sclerosis (dated by TCRdb to about 2019). Regarding the complete study: In women with multiple sclerosis, the researchers looked at how the T cell repertoire shifted as pregnancy progressed.

Turning to this clone: No cognate antigen has been identified for it. No per-base quality is available; no much larger clone lies one base away.

Per the germline V gene (reference sequence), LNHDA is the CDR1 and SQIVND is the CDR2. Its CDR3 holds 14 amino acids, cysteine through phenylalanine. Only the CDR3 part of the read is kept: 42 bases, read in frame from the first base. Trimming removed 7 bases from V and 5 bases from J; the gene matches leave 8 bases unexplained. The library was built by means of the immunoSEQ multiplex PCR assay. Entries here come from immuneACCESS through TCRdb and include only in-frame sequences with V and J called. Some clones fail to appear in such tables; in the studies checked, an unresolved V gene covers under half of the shortfall, and the cause of the remainder is unknown. The sample has more than 90,000 clones on record, 75% to 95% of them singletons. The top ten clones comprise 3.1% of the sample.

This clonotype was sampled from a female donor with multiple sclerosis, enrolled in a pregnancy study. The starting material was peripheral blood, obtained in the second trimester of pregnancy. This receptor chain uses TRBV19 and TRBJ1-1; the central 9 bases match TRBD1. CDR3 region: CASTGTGLRTEAFF. The nucleotides read TGTGCCAGTACCGGGACAGGGTTGAGGACTGAAGCTTTCTTT. Supplemented by the reference TRBV19 and TRBJ1-1 proteins around the CDR3, the complete variable domain is DGGITQSPKYLFRKEGQNVTLSCEQNLNHDAMYWYRQDPGQGLRLIYYSQIVNDFQKGDIAEGYSVSREKKESFPLTVTSAQKNPTAFYLCASTGTGLRTEAFFGQGTRLTVV.